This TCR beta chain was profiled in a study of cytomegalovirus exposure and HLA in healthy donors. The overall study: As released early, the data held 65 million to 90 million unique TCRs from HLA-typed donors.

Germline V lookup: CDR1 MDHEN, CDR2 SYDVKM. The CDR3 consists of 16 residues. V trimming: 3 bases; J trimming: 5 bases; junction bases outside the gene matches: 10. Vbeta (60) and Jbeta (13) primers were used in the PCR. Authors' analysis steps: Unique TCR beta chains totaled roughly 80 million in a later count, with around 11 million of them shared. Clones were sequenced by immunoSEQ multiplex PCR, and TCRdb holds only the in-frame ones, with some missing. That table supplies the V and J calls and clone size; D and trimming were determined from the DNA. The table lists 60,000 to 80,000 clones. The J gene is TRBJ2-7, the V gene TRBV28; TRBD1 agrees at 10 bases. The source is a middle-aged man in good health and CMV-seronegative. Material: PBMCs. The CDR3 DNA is TGTGCCAGCAGTTTCGTCCACGACAGGGGGCTGAACGAGCAGTACTTC. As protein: CASSFVHDRGLNEQYF.